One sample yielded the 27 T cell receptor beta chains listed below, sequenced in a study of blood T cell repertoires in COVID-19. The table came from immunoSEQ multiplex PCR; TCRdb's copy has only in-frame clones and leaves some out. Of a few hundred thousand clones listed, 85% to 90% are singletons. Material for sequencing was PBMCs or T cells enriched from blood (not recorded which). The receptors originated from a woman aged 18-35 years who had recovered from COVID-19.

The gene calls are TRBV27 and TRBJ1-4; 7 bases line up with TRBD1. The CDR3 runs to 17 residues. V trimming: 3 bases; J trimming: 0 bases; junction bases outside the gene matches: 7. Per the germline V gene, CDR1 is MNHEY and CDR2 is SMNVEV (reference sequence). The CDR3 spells CASSFTLTGATNEKLFF. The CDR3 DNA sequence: TGTGCCAGCAGTTTTACCCTAACAGGGGCAACTAATGAAAAACTGTTTTTT.

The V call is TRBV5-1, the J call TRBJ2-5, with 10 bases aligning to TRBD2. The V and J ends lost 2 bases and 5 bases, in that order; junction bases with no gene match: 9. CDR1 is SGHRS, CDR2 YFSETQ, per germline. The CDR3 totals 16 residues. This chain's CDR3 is CASSFLQRGGRETQYF. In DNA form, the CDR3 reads TGCGCCAGCAGCTTTCTCCAGCGGGGGGGCCGGGAGACCCAGTACTTC.

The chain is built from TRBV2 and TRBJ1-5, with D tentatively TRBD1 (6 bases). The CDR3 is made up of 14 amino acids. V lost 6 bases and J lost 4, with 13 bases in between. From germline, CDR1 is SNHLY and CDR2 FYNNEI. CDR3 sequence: CASRDRVRNQPQHF. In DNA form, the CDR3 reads TGTGCCAGCAGGGACAGAGTTCGGAATCAGCCCCAGCATTTT.

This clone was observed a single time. This chain's CDR3 is CASSRIPDSYGYTF. As DNA, the CDR3 is TGTGCCAGCAGCCGGATTCCGGACAGCTATGGCTACACCTTC. The chain employs TRBV3-1 (or the pseudogene TRBV3-2) and TRBJ1-2; D possibly corresponds to TRBD1 (6 bases). Germline V CDR1 and CDR2: LGHDT, YNNKEL (reference sequence). Between the trimmed V and J ends, which lost 4 bases and 4 bases, there was a span of 13 bases. The CDR3 covers 14 residues.

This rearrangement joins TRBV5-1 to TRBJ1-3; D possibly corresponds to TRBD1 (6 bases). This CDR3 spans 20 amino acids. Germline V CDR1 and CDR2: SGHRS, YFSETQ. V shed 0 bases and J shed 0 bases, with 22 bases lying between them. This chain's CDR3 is CASSLDQGGSNSNSGNTIYF. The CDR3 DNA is TGCGCCAGCAGCTTGGACCAAGGGGGATCGAACTCTAACTCTGGAAACACCATATATTTT.

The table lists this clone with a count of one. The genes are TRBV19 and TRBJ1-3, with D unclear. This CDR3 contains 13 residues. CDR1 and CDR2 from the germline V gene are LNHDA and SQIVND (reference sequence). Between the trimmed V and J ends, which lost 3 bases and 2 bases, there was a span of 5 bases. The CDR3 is CASSMAPGNTIYF. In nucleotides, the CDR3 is TGTGCCAGTAGTATGGCCCCTGGAAACACCATATATTTT.

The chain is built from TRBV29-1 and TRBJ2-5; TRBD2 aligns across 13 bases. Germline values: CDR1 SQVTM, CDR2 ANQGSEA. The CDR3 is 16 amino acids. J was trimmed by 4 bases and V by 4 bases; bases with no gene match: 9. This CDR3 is CSVGGLAGAFGETQYF. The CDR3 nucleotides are TGCAGCGTTGGCGGACTAGCGGGGGCTTTTGGAGAGACCCAGTACTTC. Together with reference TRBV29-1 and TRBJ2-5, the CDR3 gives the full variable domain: SAVISQKPSRDICQRGTSLTIQCQVDSQVTMMFWYRQQPGQSLTLIATANQGSEATYESGFVIDKFPISRPNLTFSTLTVSNMSPEDSSIYLCSVGGLAGAFGETQYFGPGTRLLVL.

The CDR3 here is CASSLIAGVPSTNTGELFF. As DNA, the CDR3 is TGTGCCAGCAGCTTGATAGCGGGGGTTCCCTCCACGAACACCGGGGAGCTGTTTTTT. The V gene is TRBV7-3, the J gene TRBJ2-2; 9 bases align to TRBD2. Germline V lookup: CDR1 SGHTA, CDR2 FQGTGA. Unmatched junction bases numbered 11, after V lost 3 bases and J lost 0 bases. The CDR3 length is 19 residues.

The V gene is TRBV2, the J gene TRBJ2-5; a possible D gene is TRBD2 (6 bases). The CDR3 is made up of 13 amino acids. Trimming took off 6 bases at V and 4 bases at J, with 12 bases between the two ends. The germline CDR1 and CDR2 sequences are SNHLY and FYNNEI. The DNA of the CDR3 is TGTGCCAGCAGGGGGGGACTGTTAGAGACCCAGTACTTC. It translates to CASRGGLLETQYF.

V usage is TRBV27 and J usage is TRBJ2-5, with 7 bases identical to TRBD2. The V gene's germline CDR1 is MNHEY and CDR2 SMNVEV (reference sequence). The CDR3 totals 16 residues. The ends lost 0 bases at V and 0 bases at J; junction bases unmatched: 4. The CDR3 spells CASSLSRGGDQETQYF. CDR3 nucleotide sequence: TGTGCCAGCAGTTTATCTAGGGGAGGGGACCAAGAGACCCAGTACTTC.

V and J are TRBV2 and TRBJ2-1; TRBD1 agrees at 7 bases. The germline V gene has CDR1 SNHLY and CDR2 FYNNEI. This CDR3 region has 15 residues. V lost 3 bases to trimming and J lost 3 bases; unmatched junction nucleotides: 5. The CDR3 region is CASSEGPGGYNEQFF. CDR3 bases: TGTGCCAGCAGTGAGGGGCCAGGGGGCTACAATGAGCAGTTCTTC. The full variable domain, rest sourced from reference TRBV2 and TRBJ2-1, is EPEVTQTPSHQVTQMGQEVILRCVPISNHLYFYWYRQILGQKVEFLVSFYNNEISEKSEIFDDQFSVERPDGSNFTLKIRSTKLEDSAMYFCASSEGPGGYNEQFFGPGTRLTVL.

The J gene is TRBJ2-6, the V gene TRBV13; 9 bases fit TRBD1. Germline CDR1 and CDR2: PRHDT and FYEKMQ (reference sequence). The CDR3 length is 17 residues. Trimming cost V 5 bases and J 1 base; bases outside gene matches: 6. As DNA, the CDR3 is TGTGCCAGCAGCCAGGACAGGGGCGGTTCTGGGGCCAACGTCCTGACTTTC. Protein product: CASSQDRGGSGANVLTF.

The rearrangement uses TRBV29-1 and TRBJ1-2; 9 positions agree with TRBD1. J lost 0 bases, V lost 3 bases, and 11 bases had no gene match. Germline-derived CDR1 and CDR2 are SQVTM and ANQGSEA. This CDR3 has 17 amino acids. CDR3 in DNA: TGCAGCGTTGACGTATTGGGACAGGGCATAGCTAACTATGGCTACACCTTC. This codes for CSVDVLGQGIANYGYTF.

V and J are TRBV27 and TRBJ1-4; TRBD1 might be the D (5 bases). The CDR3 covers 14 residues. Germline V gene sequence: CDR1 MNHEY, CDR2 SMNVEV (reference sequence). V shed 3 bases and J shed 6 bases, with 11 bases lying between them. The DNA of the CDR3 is TGTGCCAGCAGTTTGCAGGGAGGCGATGAAAAACTGTTTTTT. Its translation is CASSLQGGDEKLFF.

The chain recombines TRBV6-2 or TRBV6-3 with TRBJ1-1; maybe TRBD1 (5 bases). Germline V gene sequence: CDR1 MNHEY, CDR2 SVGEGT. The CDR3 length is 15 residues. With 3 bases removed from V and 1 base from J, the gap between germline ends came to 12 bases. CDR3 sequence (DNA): TGTGCCAGCAGTTATCGGCAGGGTGGGAACACTGAAGCTTTCTTT. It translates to CASSYRQGGNTEAFF.

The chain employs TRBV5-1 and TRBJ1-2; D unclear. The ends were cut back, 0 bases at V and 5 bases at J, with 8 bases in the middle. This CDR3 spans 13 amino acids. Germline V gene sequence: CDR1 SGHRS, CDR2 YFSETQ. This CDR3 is CASSLGAGYGYTF. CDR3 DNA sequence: TGCGCCAGCAGCTTGGGGGCCGGATATGGCTACACCTTC.

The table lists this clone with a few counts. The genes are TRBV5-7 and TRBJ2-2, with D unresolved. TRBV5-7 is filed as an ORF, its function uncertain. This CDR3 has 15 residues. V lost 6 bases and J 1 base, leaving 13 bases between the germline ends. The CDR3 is CASIRRRRNTGELFF. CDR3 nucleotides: TGTGCCAGCATCAGAAGACGGAGGAACACCGGGGAGCTGTTTTTT.

The DNA of the CDR3 is TGCGCCAGCCAGGAGGGGACAGGGAACACCGGGGAGCTGTTTTTT. Protein sequence: CASQEGTGNTGELFF. V usage is TRBV5-1 and J usage is TRBJ2-2; 8 nucleotides agree with TRBD1. This CDR3 comprises 15 residues. Germline CDR1 SGHRS, CDR2 YFSETQ. Unmatched junction bases numbered 6, after V lost 7 bases and J lost 1 base.

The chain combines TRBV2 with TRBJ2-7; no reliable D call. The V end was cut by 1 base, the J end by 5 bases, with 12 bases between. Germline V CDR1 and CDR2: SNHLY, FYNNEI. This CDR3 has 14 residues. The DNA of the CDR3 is TGTGCCAGCAGTGAAGGATCGCTAGTCAACGAGCAGTACTTC. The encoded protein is CASSEGSLVNEQYF.

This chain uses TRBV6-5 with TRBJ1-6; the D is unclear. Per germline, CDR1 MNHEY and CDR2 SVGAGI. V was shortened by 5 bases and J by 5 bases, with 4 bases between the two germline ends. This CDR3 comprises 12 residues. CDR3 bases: TGTGCCAGCAGTACTCATAATTCACCCCTCCACTTT. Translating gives CASSTHNSPLHF.

This CDR3 reads CAWSRGGHSNQPQHF. In DNA, the CDR3 is TGTGCCTGGAGTAGGGGGGGGCATAGTAATCAGCCCCAGCATTTT. This chain connects TRBV30 to TRBJ1-5; D is perhaps TRBD1 (6 bases). The V gene lost 2 bases and the J gene lost 4 bases, with 15 bases spanning the gap. Germline CDR1 is GTSNPN and CDR2 is SVGIG (reference sequence). The CDR3 has 15 amino acids.

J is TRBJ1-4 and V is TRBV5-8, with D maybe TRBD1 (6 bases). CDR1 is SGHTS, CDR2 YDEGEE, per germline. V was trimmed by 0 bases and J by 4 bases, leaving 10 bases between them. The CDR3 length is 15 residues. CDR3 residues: CASSLGTAFNEKLFF. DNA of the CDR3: TGTGCCAGCAGCTTGGGGACAGCTTTTAATGAAAAACTGTTTTTT. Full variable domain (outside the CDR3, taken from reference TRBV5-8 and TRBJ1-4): EAGVTQSPTHLIKTRGQQATLRCSPISGHTSVYWYQQALGLGLQFLLWYDEGEERNRGNFPPRFSGRQFPNYSSELNVNALELEDSALYLCASSLGTAFNEKLFFGSGTQLSVL.

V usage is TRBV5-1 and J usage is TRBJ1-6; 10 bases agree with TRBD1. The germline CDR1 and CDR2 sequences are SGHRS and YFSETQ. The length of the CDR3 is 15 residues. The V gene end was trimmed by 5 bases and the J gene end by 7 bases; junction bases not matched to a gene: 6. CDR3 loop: CASSNSGQGNSPLHF. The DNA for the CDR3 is TGCGCCAGCAGTAATTCGGGACAGGGGAATTCACCCCTCCACTTT.

This CDR3 reads CASSEVAGGFADTQYF. The CDR3 DNA follows: TGTGCCAGCAGTGAAGTAGCGGGGGGTTTCGCAGATACGCAGTATTTT. The chain has TRBV6-1 and TRBJ2-3; 10 positions match TRBD2. Germline CDR1 MNHNS, CDR2 SASEGT. The CDR3 has 16 amino acids. V was clipped by 1 base and J by 4 bases; unmatched bases: 5.

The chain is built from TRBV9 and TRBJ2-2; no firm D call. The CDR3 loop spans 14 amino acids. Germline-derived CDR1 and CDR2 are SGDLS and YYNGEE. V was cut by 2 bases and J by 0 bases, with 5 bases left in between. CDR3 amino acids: CASSVASNTGELFF. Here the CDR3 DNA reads TGTGCCAGCAGCGTCGCGTCGAACACCGGGGAGCTGTTTTTT.

The CDR3 protein is CASSQEVAGVNIQYF. In nucleotides, the CDR3 is TGCGCCAGCAGCCAAGAGGTAGCGGGGGTAAACATTCAGTACTTC. The J gene is TRBJ2-4, the V gene TRBV4-1, with TRBD2 identical over 9 bases. Germline loops: CDR1 MGHRA, CDR2 YSYEKL. The CDR3 runs to 15 residues. V was pared by 0 bases and J by 6 bases, with 3 bases of the junction left unmatched.

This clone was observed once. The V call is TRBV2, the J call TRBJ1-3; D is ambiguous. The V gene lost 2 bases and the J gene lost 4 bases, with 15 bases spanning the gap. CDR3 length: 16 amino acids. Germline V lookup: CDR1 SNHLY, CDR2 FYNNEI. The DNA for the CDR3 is TGTGCCAGCAGTGAAAGACATATCATTTCCGGAAACACCATATATTTT. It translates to CASSERHIISGNTIYF.